This entry describes one TCR beta chain. The antigen it recognizes is unknown. Base qualities are not recorded, but no much larger clone differs from it by a single base. Cut back by 3 bases and 5 bases, the V and J ends lie 14 bases apart. From the cysteine through the phenylalanine, the CDR3 covers 15 amino acids. Only the CDR3 portion is preserved as DNA: 45 bases, with reading frame beginning at the first base. Based on the germline V gene, the CDR1 and CDR2 sequences are SGHRS and YFSETQ. These data belong to a study of blood T cell repertoires in COVID-19 (dated by TCRdb to about 2020). With respect to the entire study: Samples from collaborators originated in the United States, Italy and Spain and spanned both the acute and convalescent phases of COVID-19. The material from the prospective study consisted of cDNA or gDNA derived from T cells, B-cell-depleted T cells, or PBMCs. Subjects who had been exposed to COVID-19, were actively infected with it, or had recovered from it provided the deeply sampled blood TCRbeta repertoires that made up the dataset. The repertoires were made available in a free public database intended to serve as a resource for research on the immune response to SARS-CoV-2. Samples were obtained from the ongoing ImmuneRACE study (first 160 participants) and from over 1,000 subjects provided by 6 global collaborators. The sample metadata nearly always contained a de-identified subject ID, COVID-19 status, age in years and sex. Where available, HLA class I and class II types were obtained from metadata supplied by the sample provider rather than from assay-based typing. Here is what the overall study found, with its caveats: How much clinical and demographic metadata was included differed by source and by participant, and the metadata was provided uncurated.

Whole blood was collected in K2EDTA tubes by collaborating institutions according to the institutions' own protocols. For TCRbeta analysis, collaborators shipped samples in one of three forms: frozen whole blood, isolated PBMCs, or DNA extracted from either of those sample types. TCRbeta CDR3 regions were amplified from genomic DNA by means of the immunoSEQ Assay, a bias-controlled multiplex PCR. In the source study's methods: Within the assay, amplification of reference gene primers was used to estimate how many nucleated cells each sample contained. To quantify the absolute abundance of each unique TCRbeta CDR3 rearrangement, sequence reads were collapsed and filtered. Productive Simpson clonality was computed per sample as the square root of Simpson's diversity index over productive rearrangements. In its TCRdb copy, this immuneACCESS table keeps in-frame sequences only and misses some clones. Where compared with another copy, unresolved V genes explain less than half of these, and the others have no known cause. Clone size and the V and J calls come from that table; the DNA yielded D and trimming. For this sample there are over 45,000 clones; 75% to 95% appear just once. The biggest ten clones account for 8.5% to 10% of the sample.

The V gene is TRBV5-1 and the J gene is TRBJ1-4; the D segment could be TRBD1, given 5 matching bases. This clonotype was obtained from a human donor in a cohort sampled during active COVID-19. The sample consisted of peripheral blood. The sequenced DNA is TGCGCCAGCAGCTCCAAAGGGGCCTTAAATGAAAAACTGTTTTTT. Its protein product is CASSSKGALNEKLFF.